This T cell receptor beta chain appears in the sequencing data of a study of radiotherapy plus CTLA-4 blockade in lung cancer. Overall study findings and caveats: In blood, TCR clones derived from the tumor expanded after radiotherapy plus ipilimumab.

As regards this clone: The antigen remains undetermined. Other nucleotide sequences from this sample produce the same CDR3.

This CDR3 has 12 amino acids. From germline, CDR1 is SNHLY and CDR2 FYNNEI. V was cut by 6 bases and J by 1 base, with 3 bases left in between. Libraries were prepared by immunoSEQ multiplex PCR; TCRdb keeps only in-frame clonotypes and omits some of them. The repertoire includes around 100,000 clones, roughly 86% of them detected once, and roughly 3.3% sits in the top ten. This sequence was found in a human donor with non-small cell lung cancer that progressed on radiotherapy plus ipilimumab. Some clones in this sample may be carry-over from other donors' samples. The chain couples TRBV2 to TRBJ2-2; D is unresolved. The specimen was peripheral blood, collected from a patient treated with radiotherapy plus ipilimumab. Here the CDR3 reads CASRWNTGELFF. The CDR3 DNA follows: TGTGCCAGCAGGTGGAACACCGGGGAGCTGTTTTTT.